This TCR beta chain was obtained from a study of blood T cell repertoires in COVID-19. The wider study: PBMCs, B-cell-depleted T cells, or T cells provided the cDNA or gDNA that made up the material.

Donors were grouped by their self-reported clinical history. Recovery among Cohort 3 donors was established by two negative PCRs, clearance, or symptom resolution. Germline V gene data show CDR1 as LGHDT and CDR2 as YNNKEL (reference sequence). CDR3 size: 14 residues. Trimming took off 1 base at V and 1 base at J, with 8 bases between the two ends. Libraries were prepared by immunoSEQ multiplex PCR; TCRdb keeps only in-frame clonotypes and omits some of them. In the table there are hundreds of thousands of clones, 75% to 90% of which are singletons. Sample: PBMCs or T cells enriched from blood (not recorded which). The rearrangement uses TRBV3-1 (or the pseudogene TRBV3-2) and TRBJ2-7, with D unclear. This sequence originates from a man between 18 and 35 years old who had recovered from COVID-19. The CDR3 region has the DNA TGTGCCAGCAGCCAAGGTCTACAGTCCTACGAGCAGTACTTC. Translation: CASSQGLQSYEQYF.